This TCR beta chain originates from a study of T cells after yellow fever vaccination. TCRdb reprocessed the 5' RACE reads with MiXCR, giving one entry per CDR3 protein. The sample carries about 630,000 distinct CDR3 sequences, about 12% recorded once. Looked up from germline, CDR1 is SGHDN and CDR2 is FVKESK. This CDR3 has 13 amino acids. Trimming pared 0 bases from V and 3 bases from J, leaving 5 bases between. The sample consisted of PBMCs, taken on the day of the yellow fever booster vaccination. This TCR was recovered from a man younger than 45 who received the YFV17D yellow fever vaccine. The chain carries TRBV14 and TRBJ1-2; no definite D call. The CDR3 bases are TGTGCCAGCAGCCAAGAGACCTACTATGGCTACACCTTC. Its translation: CASSQETYYGYTF.